This T cell receptor (beta chain) was found in a study of cytomegalovirus exposure and HLA in healthy donors. In the study overall: Earlier sequencing of some 190 million T cells yielded nearly 120 million unique TCR beta sequences. Study results and caveats: Among TCR beta chains, those listed as cytomegalovirus-associated numbered about 160. With later analysis, a missense DCLRE1C variant became linked to TCR beta V- and J-gene trimming. Under in vitro conditions, a few CMV-associated chains were confirmed as specific for CMV antigens.

Worth noting for this clone: Antigen unknown.

The CDR3 length is 12 residues. Deletions cut 10 bases from V and 4 bases from J, with 12 bases between. Looked up from germline, CDR1 is ENHRY and CDR2 is SYGVKD. This PCR relied on a set of 60 Vbeta primers and 13 Jbeta primers. Profiled with immunoSEQ multiplex PCR; TCRdb holds only in-frame clones, not every one. The sample has approximately 180,000 clones; 78% are singletons. Material for sequencing was PBMCs. This sequence originates from a woman in her forties or fifties in good health and CMV-seropositive. The chain is built from TRBV10-3 and TRBJ2-3; TRBD2 is a possible D gene (6 bases). CDR3 DNA: TGTGCCAGTGGCGGGGTGTCAGATACGCAGTATTTT. Translating it yields CASGGVSDTQYF.